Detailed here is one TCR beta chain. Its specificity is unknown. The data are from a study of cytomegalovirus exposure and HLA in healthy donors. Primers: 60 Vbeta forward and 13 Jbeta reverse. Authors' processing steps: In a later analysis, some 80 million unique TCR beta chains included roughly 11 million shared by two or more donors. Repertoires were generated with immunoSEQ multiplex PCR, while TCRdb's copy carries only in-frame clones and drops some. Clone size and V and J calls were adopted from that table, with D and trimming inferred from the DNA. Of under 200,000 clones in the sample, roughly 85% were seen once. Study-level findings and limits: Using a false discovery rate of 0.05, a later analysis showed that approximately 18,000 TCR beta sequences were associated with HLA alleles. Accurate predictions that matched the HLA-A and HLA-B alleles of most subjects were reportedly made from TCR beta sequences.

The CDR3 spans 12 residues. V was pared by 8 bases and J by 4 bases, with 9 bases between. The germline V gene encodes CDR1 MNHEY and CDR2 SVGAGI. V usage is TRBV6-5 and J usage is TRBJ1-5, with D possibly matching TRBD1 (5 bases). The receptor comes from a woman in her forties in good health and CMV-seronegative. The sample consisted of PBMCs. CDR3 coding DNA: TGTGCCAGCGGGGAGGGGAATCAGCCCCAGCATTTT. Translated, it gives CASGEGNQPQHF.